This is a list of T cell receptor beta chains from one sample in a study of technical replicates of blood from a few donors. Sequenced by immunoSEQ multiplex PCR; TCRdb stores in-frame clones only, minus some. Counted here are under 50,000 clones, over 95% occurring once; the ten biggest clones make up around 0.35%. The specimen was T cells isolated from PBMCs. The receptors were sampled from a human donor in good health. Both conserved end residues are trimmed from each CDR3.

v_call	j_call	cdr3_aa
TRBV2	TRBJ2-2	ASTEETKNTGELF
TRBV15	TRBJ1-4	ATPGTPNEKLF
TRBV11-2	TRBJ2-1	ASSLAQYNEQF
TRBV29-1	TRBJ1-2	SAMTGNGYT
TRBV4-1	TRBJ2-7	ASSPQYRVSYEQY
TRBV7-8	TRBJ1-2	ASGQSGVGYGYT
TRBV5-8	TRBJ1-3	ASSFEGGRGNTIY
TRBV10-3	TRBJ2-1	AISVGQGSTAGNEQF
TRBV27	TRBJ2-7	ASSLSGHEQY
TRBV2	TRBJ2-7	ASRRGYEQY
TRBV10-3	TRBJ2-3	AISESGSTDTQY
TRBV19	TRBJ2-7	ASSILTSGSDEQY
TRBV28	TRBJ2-7	ASSWPPRLAGGEQY
TRBV29-1	TRBJ1-1	SDKVPGGTEAF
TRBV6-5	TRBJ2-1	ASSLGGAYNEQF
TRBV11-2	TRBJ2-5	ASSLSGAETQY
TRBV10-3	TRBJ2-2	AISEYMPRTGELF
TRBV9	TRBJ2-7	ASSVDLQQVYEQY
TRBV30	TRBJ1-1	AWSYGGERAEAF
TRBV9	TRBJ1-2	ASSPEHNSFYGYT
TRBV10-1	TRBJ2-3	ASSVAGGRRDTQY
TRBV9	TRBJ2-7	ASSVVPGPFWEQY
TRBV9	TRBJ1-3	ASSVGANSGNTIY
TRBV30	TRBJ2-7	AWSQSGTSRWYEQY
TRBV4-1	TRBJ2-5	ASSVGAGRETQY
TRBV2	TRBJ2-3	ASSALAGGADTQY
TRBV6-5	TRBJ2-3	ASSYLAGSAGDTQY
TRBV25-1	TRBJ2-7	ASSEYSGAEQY
TRBV30	TRBJ2-3	AWNVAGADTQY
TRBV7-9	TRBJ1-1	ASSGGTEEAF
TRBV7-7	TRBJ2-7	ASSLRESYEQY
TRBV9	TRBJ2-7	ASSVGLAGGYEQY
TRBV27	TRBJ1-1	ASSLQGGWTEAF
TRBV5-6	TRBJ2-5	ASSLVGNQETQY
TRBV30	TRBJ1-5	AWGTGQWEPQH
TRBV5-1	TRBJ2-7	ASRGQGSYEQY
TRBV5-1	TRBJ2-3	ASSTQGALTDTQY
TRBV28	TRBJ1-3	ASSPPQGAGDTIY
TRBV11-2	TRBJ1-1	ASSPLRGQRTEAF
TRBV13	TRBJ2-7	VSSLGRASSYEQY
TRBV5-4	TRBJ2-7	ASSLSAYEQY
TRBV7-8	TRBJ2-1	ASTFVLTGSDEQF
TRBV6-5	TRBJ2-7	ASRGQGSFGDEQY
TRBV5-6	TRBJ1-1	ASSPQAIVDEAF
TRBV13	TRBJ2-5	ASSARLAGGWETQY
TRBV7-9	TRBJ1-1	ASSHPTAEAF
TRBV5-1	TRBJ2-3	ASTFEEINTDTQY
TRBV6-5	TRBJ1-1	ASSSTGTEAF